This TCR beta chain appears in the sequencing data of a study of neoadjuvant anti-PD-1 for oral cavity cancer. Overall study findings and caveats: Pretreatment Treg/Th17 ratio correlated inversely with post-treatment tumor clonality.

The time point: after neoadjuvant nivolumab, at surgical resection. Stage II-IVA oral cavity squamous cell carcinoma was new and untreated by systemic or radiation therapy. PBMCs were not maintained or expanded in culture before analysis. The CDR3 length is 12 residues. Per germline, CDR1 ENHRY and CDR2 SYGVKD. Between the trimmed V and J ends, which lost 10 bases and 0 bases, there was a span of 10 bases. Some clones are missing from TCRdb's copy, which holds only in-frame ones; the method was immunoSEQ multiplex PCR. The profile shows 73,000 or so clones, approximately 81% of them singletons. Regarding this clone: Antigen: not known.

Sample: PBMCs, taken after nivolumab (anti-PD-1) treatment. The rearrangement links TRBV10-3 to TRBJ2-7; D may be TRBD1 (6 bases). The clonotype was recovered from a person aged 35 to 85 with oral cavity squamous cell carcinoma. CDR3 in amino acids: CATTDSSYEQYF. The CDR3, as DNA: TGTGCCACGACGGACAGCTCCTACGAGCAGTACTTC.